This T cell receptor beta chain was captured in a study of technical replicates of blood from a few donors. Assay used: immunoSEQ multiplex PCR; TCRdb lists only in-frame clones, some missing. This table has around 49,000 clones, about 96% appearing once. The CDR3 length is 11 residues. CDR1 and CDR2 (germline): SQVTM, ANQGSEA. Trimming removed 4 bases at V and 4 bases at J, with 8 bases between. The sequence came from a human donor in good health. The sequenced material came from T cells isolated from PBMCs. V is TRBV29-1 and J is TRBJ2-7, with D uncertain. Written as DNA, the CDR3 is TGCAGCGTTGTCCAGGTTTACGAGCAGTACTTC. It encodes CSVVQVYEQYF.